This is a list of T cell receptor beta chains from one sample in a study of human T cells and chemical hapten exposure. TCRdb re-derived calls from the RACE reads in MiXCR, one entry per CDR3 protein. This sample yields 120,000 or so distinct CDR3 sequences, of which about 13% are seen a single time; over 0.85% belongs to the top ten. The specimen was whole blood, collected in connection with sensitization to the hapten diphenylcyclopropenone (DPC). The source is a man aged 18 to 30 with alopecia areata. Some clones in this sample may be carry-over from other donors' samples. The CDR3 runs from the conserved cysteine through the conserved F or W. A D gene is named only where the DNA matches it firmly. Clone size is given for some rows only: seen once, a few or many times, or a class if the clone is expanded.

D gene	V gene	clone size	J gene	CDR3 length	CDR3 DNA	CDR3 protein
TRBD2	TRBV6-2/TRBV6-3	few	TRBJ2-3	14	TGTGCCAGCAAACTAGCGGGGACCACAGATACGCAGTATTTT	CASKLAGTTDTQYF
NA	TRBV6-5	NA	TRBJ2-7	14	TGTGCCAGCACCTCCGGCCCGTGGTCCTACGAGCAGTACTTC	CASTSGPWSYEQYF
TRBD1	TRBV7-9	NA	TRBJ2-2	18	TGTGCCAGTCGATCGGGACAGGGCGGGAATAAGGACACCGGGGAGCTGTTTTTT	CASRSGQGGNKDTGELFF
NA	TRBV3-1	few	TRBJ1-5	13	TGTGCCAGCAGCCAAACGGGGGGACAGCCCCAGCATTTT	CASSQTGGQPQHF
TRBD1	TRBV14	many	TRBJ1-6	15	TGTGCCAGCAGCCGGGGGACAGCCCTTAATTCACCCCTCCACTTT	CASSRGTALNSPLHF
TRBD2	TRBV7-2	few	TRBJ2-3	17	TGTGCCAGCAGTCGGATTATGTCAGCGGGGTTCACAGATACGCAGTATTTT	CASSRIMSAGFTDTQYF
NA	TRBV5-6	NA	TRBJ1-1	12	TGTGCCAGCAGCTTCGGGAAAACTGAAGCTTTCTTT	CASSFGKTEAFF
NA	TRBV25-1	few	TRBJ1-4	11	TGTGCCAGCAGTGTAAACCAAAAACTGTTTTTT	CASSVNQKLFF
NA	TRBV18	NA	TRBJ1-5	12	TGTGCCAGCTCACCACCGGATCAGCCCCAGCATTTT	CASSPPDQPQHF
NA	TRBV5-1	NA	TRBJ2-6	16	TGCGCCAGCAGCTTGGGTTTCGGCTCTGGGGCCAACGTCCTGACTTTC	CASSLGFGSGANVLTF
NA	TRBV2	few	TRBJ2-3	15	TGTGCCAGCCGCCGGGGTCCAACTAGCACAGATACGCAGTATTTT	CASRRGPTSTDTQYF
NA	TRBV18	NA	TRBJ1-2	14	TGTGCCAGCTCACCACCCGACAGAAATGGCGGCTACACCTTC	CASSPPDRNGGYTF
TRBD1	TRBV14	NA	TRBJ1-1	15	TGTGCCAGCAACCGGTCCGGGACAGTGCTATCTGAAGCTTTCTTT	CASNRSGTVLSEAFF
TRBD1	TRBV28	few	TRBJ1-4	14	TGTGCCTACAGGGGGCAGGGACGTGGTGAAAAACTGTTTTTT	CAYRGQGRGEKLFF
NA	TRBV7-3	NA	TRBJ1-1	15	TGTGCCAGCAGCTTACGGATGGGGGTATACACTGAAGCTTTCTTT	CASSLRMGVYTEAFF
NA	TRBV21-1	few	TRBJ2-7	15	TGTGCCAGCAGCACGCAGACAGGGGATGGCTACGAGCAGTACTTC	CASSTQTGDGYEQYF
NA	TRBV29-1	few	TRBJ1-2	11	TGCAGCTTCCGACAGGACTATGGCTACACCTTC	CSFRQDYGYTF
NA	TRBV6-5	NA	TRBJ2-7	15	TGTGCCAGCAGTTACTCTTTCAGGACATCCTACGAGCAGTACTTC	CASSYSFRTSYEQYF
NA	TRBV10-3	NA	TRBJ2-3	15	TGTGCCATCAGAGCCGGGACACTTCTCACAGATACGCAGTATTTT	CAIRAGTLLTDTQYF
NA	TRBV4-3	many	TRBJ1-2	15	TGCGCCAGCAGCCCGAGGGGTACAAGAAACTATGGCTACACCTTC	CASSPRGTRNYGYTF
NA	TRBV12-5	many	TRBJ1-1	14	TGTGCTAGTGGGGTGGGATCCATGAACACTGAAGCTTTCTTT	CASGVGSMNTEAFF
NA	TRBV6-1	NA	TRBJ2-3	16	TGTGCCAGCAGATGGGACATCACCCCTGCCACAGATACGCAGTATTTT	CASRWDITPATDTQYF
NA	TRBV10-3	NA	TRBJ2-5	14	TGTGCCATCAGTGAGGGGGGAGACCAAGAGACCCAGTACTTC	CAISEGGDQETQYF
TRBD2	TRBV6-2/TRBV6-3	NA	TRBJ2-1	19	TGTGCCAGCAGTTCCCTCGGGACTAGCGGGGGCCTTGACTACAATGAGCAGTTCTTC	CASSSLGTSGGLDYNEQFF